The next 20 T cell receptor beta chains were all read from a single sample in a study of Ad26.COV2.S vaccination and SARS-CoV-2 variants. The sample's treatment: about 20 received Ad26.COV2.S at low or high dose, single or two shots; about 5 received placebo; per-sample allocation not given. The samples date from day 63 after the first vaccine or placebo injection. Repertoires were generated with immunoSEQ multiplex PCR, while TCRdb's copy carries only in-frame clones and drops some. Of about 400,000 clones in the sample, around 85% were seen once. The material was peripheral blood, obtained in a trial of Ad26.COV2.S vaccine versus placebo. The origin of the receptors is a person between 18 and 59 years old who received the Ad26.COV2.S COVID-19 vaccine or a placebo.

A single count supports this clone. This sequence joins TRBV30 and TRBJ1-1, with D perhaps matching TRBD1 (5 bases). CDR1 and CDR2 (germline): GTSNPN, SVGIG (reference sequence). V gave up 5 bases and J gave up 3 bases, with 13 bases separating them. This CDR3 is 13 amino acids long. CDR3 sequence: CAWGRELDTEAFF. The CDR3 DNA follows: TGTGCCTGGGGCAGGGAGTTAGACACTGAAGCTTTCTTT.

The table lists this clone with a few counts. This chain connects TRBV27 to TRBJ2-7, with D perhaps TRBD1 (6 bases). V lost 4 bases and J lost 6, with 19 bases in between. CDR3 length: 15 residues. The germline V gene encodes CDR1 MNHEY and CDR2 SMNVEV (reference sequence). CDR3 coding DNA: TGTGCCAGCAGTTATCAGGGCAGGGGAAGGGTCGAGCAGTACTTC. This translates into CASSYQGRGRVEQYF.

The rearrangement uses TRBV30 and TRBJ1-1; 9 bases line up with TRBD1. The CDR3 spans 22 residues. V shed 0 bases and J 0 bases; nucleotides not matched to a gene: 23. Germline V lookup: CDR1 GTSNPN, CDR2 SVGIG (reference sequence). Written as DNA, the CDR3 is TGTGCCTGGAGTGTATGGGGCGATCTCCTTGTGGGGACAGGGTCCATGAACACTGAAGCTTTCTTT. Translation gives CAWSVWGDLLVGTGSMNTEAFF.

The CDR3 DNA is TGTGCCAGCAGCGGGGCAGGGAGTGGAAACACCATATATTTT. Translated: CASSGAGSGNTIYF. The chain carries TRBV5-4 and TRBJ1-3; a weak D match, TRBD1 (5 bases). Between the trimmed V and J ends, which lost 4 bases and 3 bases, there was a span of 11 bases. The CDR3 has 14 amino acids. Germline assignment: CDR1 SGHNT and CDR2 YYREEE (reference sequence).

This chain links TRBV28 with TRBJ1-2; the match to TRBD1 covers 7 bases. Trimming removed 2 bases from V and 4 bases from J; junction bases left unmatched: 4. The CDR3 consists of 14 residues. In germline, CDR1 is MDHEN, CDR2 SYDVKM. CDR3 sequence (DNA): TGTGCCAGCAGTTTACCGGACAGGATCTATGGCTACACCTTC. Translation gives CASSLPDRIYGYTF.

CDR3 nucleotide sequence: TGTGCCAGCAGCCCGAACAGAGGGTTGGTCACAGATACGCAGTATTTT. Residues: CASSPNRGLVTDTQYF. The chain has TRBV3-1 (or the pseudogene TRBV3-2) and TRBJ2-3; TRBD2 is a possible D gene (5 bases). Germline CDR1 reads LGHDT; CDR2 reads YNNKEL (reference sequence). V gave up 4 bases and J gave up 2 bases, with 16 bases separating them. CDR3 size: 16 residues.

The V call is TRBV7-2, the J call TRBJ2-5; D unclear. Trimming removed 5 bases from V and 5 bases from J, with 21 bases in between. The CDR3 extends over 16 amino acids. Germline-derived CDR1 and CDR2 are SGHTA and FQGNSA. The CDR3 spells CASSPLGADLGETQYF. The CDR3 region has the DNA TGTGCCAGCAGCCCGCTAGGAGCCGATCTGGGGGAGACCCAGTACTTC.

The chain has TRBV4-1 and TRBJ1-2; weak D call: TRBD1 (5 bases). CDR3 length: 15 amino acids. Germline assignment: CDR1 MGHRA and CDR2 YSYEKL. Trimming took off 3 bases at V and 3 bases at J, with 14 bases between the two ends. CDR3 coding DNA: TGCGCCAGCAGCCAGGTTCAAAGGGGAGACTATGGCTACACCTTC. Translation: CASSQVQRGDYGYTF.

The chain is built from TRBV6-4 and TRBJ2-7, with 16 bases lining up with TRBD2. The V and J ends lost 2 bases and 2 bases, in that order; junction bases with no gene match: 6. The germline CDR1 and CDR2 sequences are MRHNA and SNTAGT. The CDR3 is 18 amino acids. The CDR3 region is CASSDPSGTSGGAYEQYF. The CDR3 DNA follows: TGTGCCAGCAGTGACCCGTCCGGGACTAGCGGGGGGGCCTACGAGCAGTACTTC.

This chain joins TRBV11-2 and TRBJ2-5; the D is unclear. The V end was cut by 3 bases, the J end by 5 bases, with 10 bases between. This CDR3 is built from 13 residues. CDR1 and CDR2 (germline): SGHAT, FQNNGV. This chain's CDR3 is CASSFLLKETQYF. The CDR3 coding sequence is TGTGCCAGCAGCTTCTTGCTCAAGGAGACCCAGTACTTC. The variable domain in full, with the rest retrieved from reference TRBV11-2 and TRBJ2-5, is EAGVAQSPRYKIIEKRQSVAFWCNPISGHATLYWYQQILGQGPKLLIQFQNNGVVDDSQLPKDRFSAERLKGVDSTLKIQPAKLEDSAVYLCASSFLLKETQYFGPGTRLLVL.

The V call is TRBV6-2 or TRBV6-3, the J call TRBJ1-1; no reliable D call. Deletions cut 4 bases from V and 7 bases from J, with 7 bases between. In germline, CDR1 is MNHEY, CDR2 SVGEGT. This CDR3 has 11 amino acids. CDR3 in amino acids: CASSWVFEAFF. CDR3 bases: TGTGCCAGCAGTTGGGTATTTGAAGCTTTCTTT.

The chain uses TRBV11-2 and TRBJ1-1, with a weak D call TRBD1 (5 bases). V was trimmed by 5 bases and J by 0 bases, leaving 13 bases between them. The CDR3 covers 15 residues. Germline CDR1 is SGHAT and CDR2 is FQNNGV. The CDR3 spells CASSTVRDVNTEAFF. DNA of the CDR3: TGTGCCAGCAGCACGGTCAGGGACGTGAACACTGAAGCTTTCTTT. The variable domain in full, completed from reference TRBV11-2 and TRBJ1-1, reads EAGVAQSPRYKIIEKRQSVAFWCNPISGHATLYWYQQILGQGPKLLIQFQNNGVVDDSQLPKDRFSAERLKGVDSTLKIQPAKLEDSAVYLCASSTVRDVNTEAFFGQGTRLTVV.

DNA of the CDR3: TGTGCCACCAGCTCCGGGACTTTCGTTGGCTACACCTTC. This sequence encodes CATSSGTFVGYTF. The J gene is TRBJ1-2, the V gene TRBV15, with a tentative D call TRBD1 (5 bases). The CDR3 sequence is 13 residues long. The germline V and J ends were trimmed by 5 bases and 7 bases, with 14 bases remaining between them. The germline V gene encodes CDR1 LNHNV and CDR2 YYDKDF (reference sequence).

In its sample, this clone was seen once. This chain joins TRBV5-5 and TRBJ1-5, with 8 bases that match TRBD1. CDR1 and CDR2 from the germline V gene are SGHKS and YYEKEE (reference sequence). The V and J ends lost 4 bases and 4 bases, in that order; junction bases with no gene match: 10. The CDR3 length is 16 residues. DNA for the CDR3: TGTGCCAGCAGCACCTTTACGGACAGGGTTAATCAGCCCCAGCATTTT. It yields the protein CASSTFTDRVNQPQHF.

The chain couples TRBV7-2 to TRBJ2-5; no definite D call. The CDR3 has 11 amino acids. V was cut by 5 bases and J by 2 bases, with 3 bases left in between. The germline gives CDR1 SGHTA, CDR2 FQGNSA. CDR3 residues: CASSVQETQYF. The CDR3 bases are TGTGCCAGCAGCGTACAAGAGACCCAGTACTTC.

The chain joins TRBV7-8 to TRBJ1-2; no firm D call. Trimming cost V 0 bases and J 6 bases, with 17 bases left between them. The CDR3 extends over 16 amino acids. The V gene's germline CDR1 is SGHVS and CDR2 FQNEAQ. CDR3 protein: CASSLARSGRKDGYTF. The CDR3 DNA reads TGTGCCAGCAGCTTAGCAAGGTCCGGACGGAAGGATGGCTACACCTTC.

This CDR3 is CASSLGGYSGNTIYF. DNA for the CDR3: TGCGCCAGCAGCTTGGGCGGTTACTCTGGAAACACCATATATTTT. The rearrangement joins TRBV5-1 to TRBJ1-3, with D hard to call. The CDR3 totals 15 residues. CDR1 is SGHRS, CDR2 YFSETQ, per germline. Trimming pared 0 bases from V and 0 bases from J, leaving 7 bases between.

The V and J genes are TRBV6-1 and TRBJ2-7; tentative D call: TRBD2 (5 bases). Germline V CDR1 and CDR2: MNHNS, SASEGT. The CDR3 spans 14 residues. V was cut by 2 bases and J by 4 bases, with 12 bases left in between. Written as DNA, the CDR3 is TGTGCCAGCAGTGAAACGGGGTCCGGTTACGAGCAGTACTTC. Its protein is CASSETGSGYEQYF.

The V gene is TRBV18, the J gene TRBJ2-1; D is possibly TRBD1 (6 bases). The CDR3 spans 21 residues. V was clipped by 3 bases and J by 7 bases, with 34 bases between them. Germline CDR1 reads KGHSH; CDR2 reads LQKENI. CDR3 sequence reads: CASSPNSPFLGQGPRGNEQFF. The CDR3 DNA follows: TGTGCCAGCTCACCGAACAGCCCCTTTTTAGGTCAGGGACCAAGGGGGAATGAGCAGTTCTTC. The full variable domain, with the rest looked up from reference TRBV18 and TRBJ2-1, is NAGVMQNPRHLVRRRGQEARLRCSPMKGHSHVYWYRQLPEEGLKFMVYLQKENIIDESGMPKERFSAEFPKEGPSILRIQQVVRGDSAAYFCASSPNSPFLGQGPRGNEQFFGPGTRLTVL.

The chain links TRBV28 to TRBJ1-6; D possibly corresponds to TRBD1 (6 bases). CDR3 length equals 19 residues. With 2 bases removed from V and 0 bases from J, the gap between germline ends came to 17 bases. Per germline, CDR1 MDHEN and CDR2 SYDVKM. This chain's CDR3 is CASSLPNRGGSSYNSPLHF. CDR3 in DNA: TGTGCCAGCAGTTTACCCAATCGTGGGGGCAGCTCCTATAATTCACCCCTCCACTTT.